This T cell receptor (gamma chain) was captured by sequencing in a study of γδ T cells in repeated Plasmodium falciparum infection. Gammadelta T cells were flow-sorted from PBMC into Vgamma9/Vdelta2+ and Vdelta2-negative populations for bulk analysis. In germline, CDR1 is EGSTGY, CDR2 YDSYTSSV. Germline trimming cut 0 bases from V and 7 bases from J; bases unmatched to any gene: 6. There are 13 residues in the CDR3. This clone has at least ten counts. With CATT, TCRdb re-called clones from the multiplex PCR reads. The data contain around 27,000 gamma-chain clones, 1.4% to 1.5% of them singletons. This TCR was recovered from a pool of human donors (malaria-infected and uninfected, not separated). Sequencing was carried out using gamma-delta T cells from blood. The V gene is TRGV4, the J gene TRGJ1 or TRGJ2. CDR3 region: CATWDGRRYKKLF. The CDR3, as DNA: TGTGCCACCTGGGATGGGCGGCGGTATAAGAAACTCTTT.